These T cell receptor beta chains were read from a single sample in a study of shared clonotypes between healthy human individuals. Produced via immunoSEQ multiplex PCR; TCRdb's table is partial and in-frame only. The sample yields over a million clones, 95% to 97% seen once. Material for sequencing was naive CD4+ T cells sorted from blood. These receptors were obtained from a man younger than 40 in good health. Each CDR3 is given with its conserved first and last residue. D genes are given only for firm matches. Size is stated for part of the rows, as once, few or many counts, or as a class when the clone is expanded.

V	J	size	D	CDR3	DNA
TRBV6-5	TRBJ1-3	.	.	CASMDSPGNTIYF	TGTGCCAGCATGGACAGCCCGGGAAACACCATATATTTT
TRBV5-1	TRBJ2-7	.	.	CASSLGVVEAYEQYF	TGCGCCAGCAGCTTGGGGGTTGTGGAAGCCTACGAGCAGTACTTC
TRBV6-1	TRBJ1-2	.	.	CASSEGQSYGYTF	TGTGCCAGCAGTGAAGGACAGAGCTATGGCTACACCTTC
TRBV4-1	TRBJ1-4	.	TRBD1	CASSRTGTGNEKLFF	TGCGCCAGCAGCCGTACCGGGACAGGGAATGAAAAACTGTTTTTT
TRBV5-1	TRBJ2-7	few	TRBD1	CASAPGQGVVEQYF	TGCGCCAGCGCCCCGGGACAGGGCGTTGTTGAGCAGTACTTC
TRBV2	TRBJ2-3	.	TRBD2	CASSDGGVVATDTQYF	TGTGCCAGCAGTGACGGGGGGGTAGTGGCCACAGATACGCAGTATTTT
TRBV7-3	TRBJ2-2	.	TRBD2	CASSLRPRGLAGGTGELFF	TGTGCCAGCAGCTTAAGACCCCGGGGACTAGCGGGAGGGACCGGGGAGCTGTTTTTT
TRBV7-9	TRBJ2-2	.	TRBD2	CASSFVAGGYTGELFF	TGTGCCAGCAGCTTTGTAGCGGGAGGCTACACCGGGGAGCTGTTTTTT
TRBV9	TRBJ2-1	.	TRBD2	CASSLGTSLVSHEQFF	TGTGCCAGCAGCTTGGGGACTAGTTTAGTTTCGCATGAGCAGTTCTTC
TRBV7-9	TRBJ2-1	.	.	CASSETQNEQFF	TGTGCCAGCAGCGAGACTCAAAATGAGCAGTTCTTC
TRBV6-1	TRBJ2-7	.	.	CASSPQGPSSYEQYF	TGTGCCAGCAGTCCCCAGGGACCGAGCTCCTACGAGCAGTACTTC
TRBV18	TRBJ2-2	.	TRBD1	CASSPGQVNTGELFF	TGTGCCAGCTCCCCAGGACAGGTGAACACCGGGGAGCTGTTTTTT
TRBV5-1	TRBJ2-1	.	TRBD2	CASSGLAGEISYNEQFF	TGCGCCAGCAGCGGACTAGCGGGAGAAATCTCCTACAATGAGCAGTTCTTC
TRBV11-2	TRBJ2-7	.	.	CASSRVERPHEQYF	TGTGCCAGCAGCCGCGTAGAGCGGCCCCACGAGCAGTACTTC
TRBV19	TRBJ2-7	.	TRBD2	CASSIIAGLSYEQYF	TGTGCCAGTAGTATAATAGCGGGCCTTTCCTACGAGCAGTACTTC
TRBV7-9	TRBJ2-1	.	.	CASSLGANNEQFF	TGTGCCAGCAGCTTAGGTGCGAACAATGAGCAGTTCTTC
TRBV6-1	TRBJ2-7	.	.	CASRRQGGYEQYF	TGTGCCAGCAGGCGGCAGGGGGGGTACGAGCAGTACTTC
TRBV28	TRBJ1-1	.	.	CASSPHSNTEAFF	TGTGCCAGCAGTCCCCATTCGAACACTGAAGCTTTCTTT
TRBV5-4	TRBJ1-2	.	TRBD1	CASSLAGTAYGYTF	TGTGCCAGCAGCTTGGCCGGGACAGCTTATGGCTACACCTTC
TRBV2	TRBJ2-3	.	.	CARRIDSTDTQYF	TGTGCCAGGCGGATAGATAGCACAGATACGCAGTATTTT
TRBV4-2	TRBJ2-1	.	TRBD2	CASSQERGTSSNEQFF	TGTGCCAGCAGCCAAGAGAGGGGGACTAGCTCCAATGAGCAGTTCTTC
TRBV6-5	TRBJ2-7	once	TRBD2	CASSYRLTSGEYEQYF	TGTGCCAGCAGTTACCGATTGACTAGCGGGGAGTACGAGCAGTACTTC
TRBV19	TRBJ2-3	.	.	CASRASRGVDTQYF	TGTGCCAGCCGGGCTTCCCGTGGAGTGGATACGCAGTATTTT
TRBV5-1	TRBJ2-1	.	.	CASSLVNGAGNEQFF	TGCGCCAGCAGCTTGGTTAACGGGGCCGGGAATGAGCAGTTCTTC
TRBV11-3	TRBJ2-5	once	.	CASSLRSTETQYF	TGTGCCAGCAGCTTAAGGAGTACAGAGACCCAGTACTTC
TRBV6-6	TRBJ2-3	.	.	CASGSTDTQYF	TGTGCCAGCGGTAGCACAGATACGCAGTATTTT
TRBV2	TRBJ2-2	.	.	CASSEKGLAHTGELFF	TGTGCCAGCAGTGAGAAGGGGTTAGCGCACACCGGGGAGCTGTTTTTT
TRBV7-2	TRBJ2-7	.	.	CASSSTYDEQYF	TGTGCCAGCAGCTCCACTTATGACGAGCAGTACTTC
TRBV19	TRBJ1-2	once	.	CASSISRVYGYTF	TGTGCCAGTAGTATCAGCCGGGTCTATGGCTACACCTTC
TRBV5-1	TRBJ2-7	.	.	CASSLDFAEPLGYEQYF	TGCGCCAGCAGCTTGGATTTCGCTGAACCCCTAGGGTACGAGCAGTACTTC
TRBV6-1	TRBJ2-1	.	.	CASSRQDYNEQFF	TGTGCCAGCAGCCGACAGGATTACAATGAGCAGTTCTTC
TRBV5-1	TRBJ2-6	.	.	CASSSKTAWGSGANVLTF	TGCGCCAGCAGCTCAAAGACAGCCTGGGGCTCTGGGGCCAACGTCCTGACTTTC
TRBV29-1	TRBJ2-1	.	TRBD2	CSARVRLTSARIYNEQFF	TGCAGCGCACGGGTCCGATTAACTAGCGCTCGGATTTACAATGAGCAGTTCTTC
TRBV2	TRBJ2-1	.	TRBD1	CASSELGQGVYNEQFF	TGTGCCAGCAGTGAATTAGGTCAGGGGGTCTACAATGAGCAGTTCTTC
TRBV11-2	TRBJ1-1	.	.	CASSLRQANTNTEAFF	TGTGCCAGCAGCTTACGACAGGCGAATACGAACACTGAAGCTTTCTTT
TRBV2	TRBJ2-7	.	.	CASSRRGIAGHEQYF	TGTGCCAGCAGCCGACGGGGAATTGCGGGGCACGAGCAGTACTTC
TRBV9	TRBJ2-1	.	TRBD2	CASSTRLAGGMFEQFF	TGTGCCAGCAGCACTCGACTAGCGGGAGGGATGTTTGAGCAGTTCTTC
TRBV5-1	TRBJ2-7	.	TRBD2	CASSLEASGSPYHEQYF	TGCGCCAGCAGCTTAGAAGCTAGCGGGAGCCCATACCACGAGCAGTACTTC
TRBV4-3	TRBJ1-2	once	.	CASSQAIGGANYGYTF	TGCGCCAGCAGCCAAGCTATTGGGGGAGCTAACTATGGCTACACCTTC
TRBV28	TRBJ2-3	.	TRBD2	CASREGLAVGDTQYF	TGTGCCAGCAGGGAGGGACTAGCGGTGGGGGATACGCAGTATTTT
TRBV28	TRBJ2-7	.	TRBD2	CASRKAGGLSYEQYF	TGTGCCAGCAGGAAAGCGGGAGGCCTCTCCTACGAGCAGTACTTC
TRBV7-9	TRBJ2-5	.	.	CASQPRGKETQYF	TGTGCCAGCCAACCCCGGGGAAAAGAGACCCAGTACTTC
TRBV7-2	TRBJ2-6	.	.	CASSKTPSGANVLTF	TGTGCCAGCAGCAAGACACCCTCTGGGGCCAACGTCCTGACTTTC
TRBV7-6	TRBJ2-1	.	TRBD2	CASSPSGRGVDEQFF	TGTGCCAGCAGCCCAAGCGGGAGGGGTGTGGATGAGCAGTTCTTC
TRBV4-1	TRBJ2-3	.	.	CASSQDLRVWWDTQYF	TGCGCCAGCAGCCAAGACTTGCGGGTATGGTGGGATACGCAGTATTTT
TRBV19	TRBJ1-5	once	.	CASSIVGGSNQPQHF	TGTGCCAGTAGTATAGTTGGGGGTAGCAATCAGCCCCAGCATTTT
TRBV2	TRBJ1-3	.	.	CASSENRGGRGNTIYF	TGTGCCAGCAGTGAAAATCGGGGAGGTCGGGGGAACACCATATATTTT
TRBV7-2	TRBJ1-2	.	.	CASSDTPWAAYGYTF	TGTGCCAGCAGCGACACGCCTTGGGCAGCCTATGGCTACACCTTC
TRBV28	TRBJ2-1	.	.	CASSLWGTMSYNEQFF	TGTGCCAGCAGTCTTTGGGGCACCATGTCCTACAATGAGCAGTTCTTC
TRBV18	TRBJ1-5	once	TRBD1	CASSPTGVERNQPQHF	TGTGCCAGCTCACCCACAGGGGTCGAGCGCAATCAGCCCCAGCATTTT
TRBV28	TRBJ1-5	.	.	CASRLWRSRGNQPQHF	TGTGCCAGCAGGTTATGGAGGAGCCGCGGTAACCAGCCCCAGCATTTT
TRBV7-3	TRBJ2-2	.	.	CASSPSGQNTGELFF	TGTGCCAGCAGCCCGTCGGGGCAAAACACCGGGGAGCTGTTTTTT
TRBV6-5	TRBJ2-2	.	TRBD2	CASSPGLAGELFF	TGTGCCAGCAGCCCAGGACTAGCCGGGGAGCTGTTTTTT
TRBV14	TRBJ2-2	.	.	CASSLRGNTGELFF	TGTGCCAGCAGCCTACGGGGAAACACCGGGGAGCTGTTTTTT